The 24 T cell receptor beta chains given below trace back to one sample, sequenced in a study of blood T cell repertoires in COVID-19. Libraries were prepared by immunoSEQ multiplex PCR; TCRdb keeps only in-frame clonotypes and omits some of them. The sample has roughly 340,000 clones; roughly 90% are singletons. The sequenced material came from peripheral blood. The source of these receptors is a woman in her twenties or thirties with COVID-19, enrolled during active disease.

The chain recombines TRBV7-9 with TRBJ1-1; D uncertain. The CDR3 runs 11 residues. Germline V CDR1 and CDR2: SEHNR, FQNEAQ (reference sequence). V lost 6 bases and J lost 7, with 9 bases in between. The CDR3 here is CASSRGDEAFF. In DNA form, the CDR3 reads TGTGCCAGCAGTCGAGGAGATGAAGCTTTCTTT.

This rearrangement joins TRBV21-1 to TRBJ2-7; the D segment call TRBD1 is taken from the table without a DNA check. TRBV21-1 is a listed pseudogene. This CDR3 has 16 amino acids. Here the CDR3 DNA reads TGTGCCAGCAGCAAAGGGGCCCCCAGAAGGATCCACGAGCAGTACGTC. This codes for CASSKGAPRRIHEQYV.

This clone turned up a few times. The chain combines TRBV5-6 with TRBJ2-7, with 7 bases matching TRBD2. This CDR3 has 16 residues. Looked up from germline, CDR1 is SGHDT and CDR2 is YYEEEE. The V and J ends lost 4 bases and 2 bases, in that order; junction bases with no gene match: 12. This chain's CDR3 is CASSASLARGAYEQYF. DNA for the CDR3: TGTGCCAGCAGCGCCTCACTAGCCCGGGGGGCCTACGAGCAGTACTTC.

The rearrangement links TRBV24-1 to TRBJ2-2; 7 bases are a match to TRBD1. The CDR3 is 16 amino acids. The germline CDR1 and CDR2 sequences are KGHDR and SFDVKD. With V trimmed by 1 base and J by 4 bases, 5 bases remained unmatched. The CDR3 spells CATSDFGDSPTGELFF. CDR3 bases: TGTGCCACCAGTGATTTCGGGGACAGTCCCACCGGGGAGCTGTTTTTT.

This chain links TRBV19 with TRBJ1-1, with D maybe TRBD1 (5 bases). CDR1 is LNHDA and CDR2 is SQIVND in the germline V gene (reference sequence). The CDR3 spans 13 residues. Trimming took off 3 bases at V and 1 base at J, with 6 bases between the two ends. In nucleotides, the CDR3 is TGTGCCAGTAGTATGACAGAGAACACTGAAGCTTTCTTT. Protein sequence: CASSMTENTEAFF.

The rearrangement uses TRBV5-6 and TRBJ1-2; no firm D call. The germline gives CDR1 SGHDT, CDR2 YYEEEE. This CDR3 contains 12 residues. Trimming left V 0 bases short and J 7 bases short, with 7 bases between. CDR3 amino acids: CASSLVASGYTF. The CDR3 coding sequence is TGTGCCAGCAGCTTGGTAGCCTCTGGCTACACCTTC.

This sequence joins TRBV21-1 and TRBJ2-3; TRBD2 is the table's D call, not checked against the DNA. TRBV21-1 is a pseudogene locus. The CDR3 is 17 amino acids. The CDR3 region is CAAVGLAGGKDTDTQYF. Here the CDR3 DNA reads TGTGCCGCCGTGGGACTAGCGGGGGGAAAAGACACAGATACGCAGTATTTT.

As DNA, the CDR3 is TGTGCCAGCAGGGGGGGAGCTAGCTACGAGCAGTACGTC. Translating gives CASRGGASYEQYV. This chain joins TRBV25-1 and TRBJ2-7; possibly TRBD2 for D (6 bases). This CDR3 comprises 13 residues. Germline V gene sequence: CDR1 MGHDK, CDR2 SYGVNS. The V and J ends lost 6 bases and 3 bases respectively, with 12 bases between them.

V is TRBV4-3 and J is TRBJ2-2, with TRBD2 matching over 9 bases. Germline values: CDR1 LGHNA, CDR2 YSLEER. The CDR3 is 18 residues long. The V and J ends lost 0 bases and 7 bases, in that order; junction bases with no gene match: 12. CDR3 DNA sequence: TGCGCCAGCAGCCAAGATCCAACTAGCGGGCTCGGGGACGGGGAGCTGTTTTTT. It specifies CASSQDPTSGLGDGELFF.

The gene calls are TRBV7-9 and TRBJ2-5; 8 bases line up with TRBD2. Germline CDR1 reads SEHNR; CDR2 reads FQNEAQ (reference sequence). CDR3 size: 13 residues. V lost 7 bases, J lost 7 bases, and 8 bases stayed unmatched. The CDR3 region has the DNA TGTGCCAGCACCCGGGAGGGACGGCCGACCCAGTACTTC. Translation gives CASTREGRPTQYF.

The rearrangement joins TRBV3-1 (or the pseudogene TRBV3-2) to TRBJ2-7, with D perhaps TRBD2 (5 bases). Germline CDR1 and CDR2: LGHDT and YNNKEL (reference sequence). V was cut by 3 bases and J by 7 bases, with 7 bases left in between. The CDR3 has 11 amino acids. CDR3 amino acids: CASSHGGEQYF. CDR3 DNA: TGTGCCAGCAGCCACGGCGGGGAGCAGTACTTC.

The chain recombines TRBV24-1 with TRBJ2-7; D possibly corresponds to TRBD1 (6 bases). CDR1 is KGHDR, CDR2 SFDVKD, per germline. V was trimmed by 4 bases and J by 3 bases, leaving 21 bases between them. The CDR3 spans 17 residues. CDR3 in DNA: TGTGCCACCAGTGACCACCCCCGATGGGGACACGACTACGAGCAGTACGTC. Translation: CATSDHPRWGHDYEQYV.

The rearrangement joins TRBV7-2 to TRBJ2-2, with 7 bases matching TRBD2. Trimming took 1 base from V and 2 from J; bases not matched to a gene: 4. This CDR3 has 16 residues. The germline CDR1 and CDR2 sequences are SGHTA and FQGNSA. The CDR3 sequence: CASSLVPSGNTGELFF. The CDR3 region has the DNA TGTGCCAGCAGCTTAGTTCCTAGCGGAAACACCGGGGAGCTGTTTTTT.

Written as DNA, the CDR3 is TGTGCCAGCAGCTTAGTCCAGACAGAACGGTGGTATGGCTACACCTTC. Its translation: CASSLVQTERWYGYTF. The V gene is TRBV7-9, the J gene TRBJ1-2; D perhaps matches TRBD1 (5 bases). Germline V CDR1 and CDR2: SEHNR, FQNEAQ (reference sequence). The CDR3 is 16 amino acids. Trimming shortened V by 1 base and J by 5 bases, and 17 bases separated the two germline ends.

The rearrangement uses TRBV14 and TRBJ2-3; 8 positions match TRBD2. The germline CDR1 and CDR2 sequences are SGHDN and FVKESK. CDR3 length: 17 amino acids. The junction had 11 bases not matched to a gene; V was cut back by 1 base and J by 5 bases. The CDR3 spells CASSQALSRGGRDTQYF. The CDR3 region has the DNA TGTGCCAGCAGCCAAGCCCTCTCTCGGGGGGGCAGAGATACGCAGTATTTT.

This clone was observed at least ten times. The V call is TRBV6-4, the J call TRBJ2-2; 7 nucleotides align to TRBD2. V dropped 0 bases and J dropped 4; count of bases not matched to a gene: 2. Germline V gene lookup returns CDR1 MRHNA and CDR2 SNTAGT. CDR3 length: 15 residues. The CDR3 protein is CASSDSGEGTGELFF. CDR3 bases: TGTGCCAGCAGTGACTCCGGGGAGGGCACCGGGGAGCTGTTTTTT.

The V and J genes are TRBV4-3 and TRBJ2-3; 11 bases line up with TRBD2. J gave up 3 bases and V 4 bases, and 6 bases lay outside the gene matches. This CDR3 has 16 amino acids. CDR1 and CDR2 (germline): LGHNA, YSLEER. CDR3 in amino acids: CASSRLAGGGTDTQYF. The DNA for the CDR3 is TGCGCCAGCAGCCGCTTAGCGGGGGGGGGAACAGATACGCAGTATTTT.

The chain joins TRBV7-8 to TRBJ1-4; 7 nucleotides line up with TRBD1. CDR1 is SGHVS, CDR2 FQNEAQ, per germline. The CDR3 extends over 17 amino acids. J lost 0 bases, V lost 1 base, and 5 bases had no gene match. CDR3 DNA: TGTGCCAGCAGCTTAGAGGGACAGCTCTCAACTAATGAAAAACTGTTTTTT. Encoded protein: CASSLEGQLSTNEKLFF.

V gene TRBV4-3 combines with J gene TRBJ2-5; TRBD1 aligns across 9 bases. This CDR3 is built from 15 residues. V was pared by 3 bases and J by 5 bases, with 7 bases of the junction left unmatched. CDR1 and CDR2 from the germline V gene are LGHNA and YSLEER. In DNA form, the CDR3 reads TGCGCCAGCAGCCAGGCTACCGGGACAGGGGAGACCCAGTACTTC. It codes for CASSQATGTGETQYF.

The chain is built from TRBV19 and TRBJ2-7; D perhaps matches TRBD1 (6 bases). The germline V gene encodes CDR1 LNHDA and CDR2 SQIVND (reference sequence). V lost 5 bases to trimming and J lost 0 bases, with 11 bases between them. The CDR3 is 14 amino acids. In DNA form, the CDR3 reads TGTGCCAGTAGTTTTAACAGGGACTCCTACGAGCAGTACGTC. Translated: CASSFNRDSYEQYV.

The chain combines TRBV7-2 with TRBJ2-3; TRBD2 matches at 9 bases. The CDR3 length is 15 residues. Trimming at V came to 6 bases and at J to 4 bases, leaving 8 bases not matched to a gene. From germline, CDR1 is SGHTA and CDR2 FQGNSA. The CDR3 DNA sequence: TGTGCCAGCAGTCCCCGGGGCGGGGGGGCAGATACGCAGTATTTT. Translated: CASSPRGGGADTQYF. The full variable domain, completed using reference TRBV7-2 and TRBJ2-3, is GAGVSQSPSNKVTEKGKDVELRCDPISGHTALYWYRQSLGQGLEFLIYFQGNSAPDKSGLPSDRFSAERTGGSVSTLTIQRTQQEDSAVYLCASSPRGGGADTQYFGPGTRLTVL.

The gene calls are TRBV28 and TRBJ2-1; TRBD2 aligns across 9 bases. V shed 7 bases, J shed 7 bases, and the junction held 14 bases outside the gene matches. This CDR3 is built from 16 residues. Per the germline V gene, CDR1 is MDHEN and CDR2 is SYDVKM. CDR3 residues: CASNPVRGGRRNEQFF. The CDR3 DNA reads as TGTGCCAGCAACCCGGTGCGGGGGGGCAGGAGGAATGAGCAGTTCTTC.

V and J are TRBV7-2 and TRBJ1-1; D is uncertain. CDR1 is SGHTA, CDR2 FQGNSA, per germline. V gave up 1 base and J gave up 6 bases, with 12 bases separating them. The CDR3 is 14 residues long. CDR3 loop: CASSLGPGSAEAFF. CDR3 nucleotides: TGTGCCAGCAGCTTAGGCCCGGGATCAGCTGAAGCTTTCTTT.

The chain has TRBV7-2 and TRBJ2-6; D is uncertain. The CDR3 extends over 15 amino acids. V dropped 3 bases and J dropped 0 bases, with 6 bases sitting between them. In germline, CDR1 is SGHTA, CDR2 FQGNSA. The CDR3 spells CASSLYSSGANVLTF. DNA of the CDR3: TGTGCCAGCAGCTTGTACTCCTCTGGGGCCAACGTCCTGACTTTC.